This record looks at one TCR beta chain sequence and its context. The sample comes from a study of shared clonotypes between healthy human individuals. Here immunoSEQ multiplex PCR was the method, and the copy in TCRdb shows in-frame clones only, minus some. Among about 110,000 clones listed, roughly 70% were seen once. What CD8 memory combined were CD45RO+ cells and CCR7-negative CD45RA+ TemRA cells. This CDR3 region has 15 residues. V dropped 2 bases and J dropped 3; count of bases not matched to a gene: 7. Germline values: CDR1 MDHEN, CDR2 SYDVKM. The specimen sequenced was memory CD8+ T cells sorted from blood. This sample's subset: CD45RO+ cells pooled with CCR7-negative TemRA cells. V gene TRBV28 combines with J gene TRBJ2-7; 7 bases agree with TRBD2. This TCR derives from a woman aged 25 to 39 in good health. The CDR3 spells CASSLGTTNGYEQYF. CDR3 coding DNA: TGTGCCAGCAGTTTAGGGACTACAAACGGCTACGAGCAGTACTTC.